These 27 T cell receptor beta chains were sequenced from one sample in a study of OX40 agonist ivuxolimab in advanced cancers. The data were produced by immunoSEQ multiplex PCR, yet TCRdb's version contains in-frame clones alone and is incomplete. This sample has 40,000 or so clones, with roughly 91% found just once. The sample in question was CD4+ or CD8+ T cells sorted from blood, obtained in a trial of the OX40 agonist ivuxolimab. The receptors were gathered from an adult with an advanced solid tumor such as melanoma, head and neck, liver or kidney cancer.

The chain recombines TRBV5-8 with TRBJ1-5; no reliable D call. V was clipped by 6 bases and J by 7 bases, with 8 bases between them. This CDR3 is built from 11 residues. Germline CDR1 is SGHTS and CDR2 is YDEGEE. This CDR3 reads CASTINQPQHF. The DNA of the CDR3 is TGTGCCAGCACCATCAACCAGCCCCAGCATTTT.

This chain links TRBV11-2 with TRBJ2-7, with a tentative D call TRBD1 (8 bases). Germline CDR1 and CDR2: SGHAT and FQNNGV. Trimming cost V 5 bases and J 3 bases, with 14 bases left between them. This CDR3 region has 14 residues. This chain's CDR3 is CASSINRGGYEQYF. The CDR3 DNA reads as TGTGCCAGCAGCATAAACAGGGGGGGCTACGAGCAGTACTTC.

The rearrangement joins TRBV7-8 to TRBJ2-3, with D perhaps assigned TRBD1 or TRBD2 (5 bases each). Trimming left V 3 bases short and J 4 bases short, with 11 bases between. The CDR3 spans 14 residues. Germline V lookup: CDR1 SGHVS, CDR2 FQNEAQ. CDR3 region: CASSFRVGADTQYF. The CDR3 DNA follows: TGTGCCAGCAGCTTCAGGGTGGGAGCAGATACGCAGTATTTT. Full variable domain (missing parts from reference TRBV7-8 and TRBJ2-3): GAGVSQSPRYKVAKRGQDVALRCDPISGHVSLFWYQQALGQGPEFLTYFQNEAQLDKSGLPSDRFFAERPEGSVSTLKIQRTQQEDSAVYLCASSFRVGADTQYFGPGTRLTVL.

V is TRBV4-2 and J is TRBJ2-1; D tentatively reads TRBD1 or TRBD2 (5 bases each). The germline V and J ends were trimmed by 4 bases and 4 bases, with 14 bases remaining between them. The CDR3 has 15 amino acids. Per germline, CDR1 LGHNA and CDR2 YNFKEQ. This CDR3 is CASSRTGWGYNEQFF. CDR3 nucleotide sequence: TGTGCCAGCAGCCGAACAGGCTGGGGGTACAATGAGCAGTTCTTC.

The rearrangement links TRBV7-9 to TRBJ1-1; D might be TRBD1 (6 bases). This CDR3 comprises 18 residues. Germline V CDR1 and CDR2: SEHNR, FQNEAQ (reference sequence). V was trimmed by 1 base and J by 1 base, leaving 19 bases between them. The CDR3 protein is CASSLGDKPTVWNTEAFF. Written as DNA, the CDR3 is TGTGCCAGCAGCTTAGGGGACAAGCCCACGGTATGGAACACTGAAGCTTTCTTT.

The chain recombines TRBV6-5 with TRBJ2-6; D not resolved. Germline values: CDR1 MNHEY, CDR2 SVGAGI. V lost 9 bases and J 2 bases, leaving 5 bases between the germline ends. CDR3 size: 12 residues. For the CDR3, the DNA is TGTGCCAGTTTAACTGGGGCCAACGTCCTGACTTTC. Translating gives CASLTGANVLTF.

The V gene is TRBV4-1, the J gene TRBJ1-1; TRBD1 is a possible D gene (6 bases). Germline CDR1 MGHRA, CDR2 YSYEKL. The V and J ends lost 5 bases and 6 bases respectively, with 10 bases between them. The length of the CDR3 is 12 residues. The CDR3 here is CASSGGASEAFF. As DNA, the CDR3 is TGCGCCAGCAGCGGGGGGGCATCTGAAGCTTTCTTT.

The chain is built from TRBV6-6 and TRBJ2-7; 7 nucleotides match TRBD2. The CDR3 has 15 amino acids. The trim removed 7 bases at V and 3 bases at J, leaving 12 bases unmatched. Germline-derived CDR1 and CDR2 are MNHNY and SVGAGI (reference sequence). The CDR3 loop reads CASTAPGGGFYEQYF. The CDR3 DNA follows: TGTGCCAGCACCGCCCCTGGGGGGGGGTTCTACGAGCAGTACTTC.

The chain links TRBV10-3 to TRBJ2-1; D possibly corresponds to TRBD2 (5 bases). Deletions cut 10 bases from V and 3 bases from J, with 19 bases between. The CDR3 has 15 residues. Germline assignment: CDR1 ENHRY and CDR2 SYGVKD. CDR3 sequence: CATVRAATLYNEQFF. In nucleotides, the CDR3 is TGTGCCACGGTGAGAGCGGCCACGCTCTACAATGAGCAGTTCTTC.

The chain recombines TRBV28 with TRBJ1-5, with D tentatively TRBD1 (5 bases). This CDR3 has 12 amino acids. Germline V lookup: CDR1 MDHEN, CDR2 SYDVKM. Trimming shortened V by 3 bases and J by 9 bases, and 9 bases separated the two germline ends. CDR3 DNA sequence: TGTGCCAGCAGTTTTACGGGGCGGCCCCAGCATTTT. This gives the protein CASSFTGRPQHF.

V and J are TRBV19 and TRBJ1-4; TRBD1 might be the D (5 bases). The CDR3 contains 15 residues. The germline CDR1 and CDR2 sequences are LNHDA and SQIVND (reference sequence). Trimming shortened V by 0 bases and J by 12 bases, and 17 bases separated the two germline ends. This CDR3 reads CASSIDQEAPRELFF. DNA for the CDR3: TGTGCCAGTAGTATAGATCAAGAAGCTCCCAGGGAACTGTTTTTT.

The genes are TRBV15 and TRBJ2-7; 10 bases align to TRBD2. This CDR3 has 15 amino acids. Unmatched junction bases numbered 11, after V lost 9 bases and J lost 3 bases. Per germline, CDR1 LNHNV and CDR2 YYDKDF (reference sequence). The CDR3 loop is CATRLEREGFYEQYF. The CDR3 nucleotides read TGTGCCACTAGGCTGGAGCGGGAGGGGTTCTACGAGCAGTACTTC.

The chain recombines TRBV7-9 with TRBJ2-3; D may be TRBD2 (6 bases). The germline V gene encodes CDR1 SEHNR and CDR2 FQNEAQ (reference sequence). This CDR3 region has 19 residues. Trimming cost V 5 bases and J 5 bases, with 29 bases left between them. Here the CDR3 reads CASSNPEGSGVIKQDTQYF. CDR3 in DNA: TGTGCCAGCAGCAACCCCGAGGGTAGCGGAGTGATAAAACAAGATACGCAGTATTTT.

The J gene is TRBJ2-7, the V gene TRBV5-1, with TRBD1 matching over 11 bases. This CDR3 has 15 residues. The trim removed 2 bases at V and 2 bases at J, leaving 3 bases unmatched. CDR1 and CDR2 from the germline V gene are SGHRS and YFSETQ. The CDR3 loop reads CASSFGTGGPYEQYF. Written as DNA, the CDR3 is TGCGCCAGCAGCTTCGGGACAGGGGGGCCCTACGAGCAGTACTTC.

The V call is TRBV7-9, the J call TRBJ2-1; D remains unclear. Germline-derived CDR1 and CDR2 are SEHNR and FQNEAQ (reference sequence). The CDR3 length is 17 residues. Trimming removed 4 bases at V and 2 bases at J, with 18 bases between. CDR3 amino acids: CASSSTPKADTYNEQFF. Here the CDR3 DNA reads TGTGCCAGCAGCTCTACGCCCAAAGCTGATACCTACAATGAGCAGTTCTTC.

This sequence joins TRBV11-2 and TRBJ2-1, with unresolved D. The germline gives CDR1 SGHAT, CDR2 FQNNGV. There are 16 residues in the CDR3. V was clipped by 2 bases and J by 7 bases, with 18 bases between them. The CDR3 protein is CASSLMSPSRFNEQFF. Written as DNA, the CDR3 is TGTGCCAGCAGCTTAATGTCACCGTCCCGTTTTAATGAGCAGTTCTTC.

The chain's CDR3 is CASSPPGLGETQYF. CDR3 coding DNA: TGTGCCAGCAGCCCCCCGGGGCTCGGAGAGACCCAGTACTTC. The chain links TRBV7-9 to TRBJ2-5, with D perhaps being TRBD1 or TRBD2 (5 bases each). Germline V gene data show CDR1 as SEHNR and CDR2 as FQNEAQ (reference sequence). With 5 bases removed from V and 4 bases from J, the gap between germline ends came to 14 bases. The CDR3 consists of 14 residues. Full variable domain (missing parts from reference TRBV7-9 and TRBJ2-5): DTGVSQNPRHKITKRGQNVTFRCDPISEHNRLYWYRQTLGQGPEFLTYFQNEAQLEKSRLLSDRFSAERPKGSFSTLEIQRTEQGDSAMYLCASSPPGLGETQYFGPGTRLLVL.

The chain combines TRBV28 with TRBJ2-7; 7 positions match TRBD2. V trimming: 3 bases; J trimming: 6 bases; junction bases outside the gene matches: 14. CDR3 length: 16 amino acids. In germline, CDR1 is MDHEN, CDR2 SYDVKM. CDR3 sequence (DNA): TGTGCCAGCAGTTTTTTTCCAGGGACTATGTCGGGCGAGCAGTACTTC. Protein: CASSFFPGTMSGEQYF.

The chain is built from TRBV7-8 and TRBJ2-2; 7 bases fit TRBD2. CDR3 length: 16 residues. Trimming removed 3 bases from V and 3 bases from J; junction bases left unmatched: 7. Per germline, CDR1 SGHVS and CDR2 FQNEAQ. CDR3 amino acids: CASSLTSRLDTGELFF. The CDR3 DNA sequence: TGTGCCAGCAGCTTGACTAGCAGGTTGGACACCGGGGAGCTGTTTTTT.

J is TRBJ1-3 and V is TRBV6-1; D not resolved. Trimming pared 0 bases from V and 0 bases from J, leaving 6 bases between. The CDR3 has 15 residues. Looked up from germline, CDR1 is MNHNS and CDR2 is SASEGT. CDR3 loop: CASSEAPGSGNTIYF. In nucleotides, the CDR3 is TGTGCCAGCAGTGAAGCCCCAGGCTCTGGAAACACCATATATTTT.

This chain connects TRBV7-2 to TRBJ2-1; D is unresolved. V was clipped by 2 bases and J by 4 bases, with 6 bases between them. The length of the CDR3 is 13 residues. The germline gives CDR1 SGHTA, CDR2 FQGNSA. The CDR3 bases are TGTGCCAGCAGCTTATTGTTATACAATGAGCAGTTCTTC. Translated: CASSLLLYNEQFF. Full variable domain (missing parts from reference TRBV7-2 and TRBJ2-1): GAGVSQSPSNKVTEKGKDVELRCDPISGHTALYWYRQSLGQGLEFLIYFQGNSAPDKSGLPSDRFSAERTGGSVSTLTIQRTQQEDSAVYLCASSLLLYNEQFFGPGTRLTVL.

The J gene is TRBJ2-1, the V gene TRBV4-1, with a possible D match to TRBD1 (5 bases). V dropped 0 bases and J dropped 8 bases, with 11 bases sitting between them. The CDR3 contains 14 residues. The germline V gene has CDR1 MGHRA and CDR2 YSYEKL. This CDR3 is CASSQDRVTDEQFF. Written as DNA, the CDR3 is TGCGCCAGCAGCCAAGACAGGGTAACCGATGAGCAGTTCTTC.

V gene TRBV7-9 combines with J gene TRBJ2-7; tentatively, D is TRBD1 or TRBD2 (5 bases each). V was trimmed by 1 base and J by 3 bases, leaving 10 bases between them. The CDR3 loop spans 14 amino acids. Germline CDR1 reads SEHNR; CDR2 reads FQNEAQ (reference sequence). The CDR3 spells CASSLGGEGYEQYF. The CDR3, as DNA: TGTGCCAGCAGCTTAGGGGGCGAGGGCTACGAGCAGTACTTC.

The rearrangement links TRBV28 to TRBJ1-5; 9 bases line up with TRBD1. The CDR3 runs 15 residues. CDR1 and CDR2 (germline): MDHEN, SYDVKM. V lost 5 bases to trimming and J lost 4 bases; unmatched junction nucleotides: 6. The CDR3 protein is CASSIAGTGNQPQHF. In nucleotides, the CDR3 is TGTGCCAGCAGTATCGCCGGGACAGGGAATCAGCCCCAGCATTTT. The full variable domain, its missing parts supplied by reference TRBV28 and TRBJ1-5, is DVKVTQSSRYLVKRTGEKVFLECVQDMDHENMFWYRQDPGLGLRLIYFSYDVKMKEKGDIPEGYSVSREKKERFSLILESASTNQTSMYLCASSIAGTGNQPQHFGDGTRLSIL.

The rearrangement links TRBV2 to TRBJ1-2; 8 bases fit TRBD1. J was trimmed by 6 bases and V by 1 base; bases with no gene match: 10. Germline CDR1 SNHLY, CDR2 FYNNEI. The CDR3 length is 16 residues. CDR3 coding DNA: TGTGCCAGCAGTGAAGACGAGACAGGGGATTGGAATGGCTACACCTTC. Its translation: CASSEDETGDWNGYTF.

V is TRBV27 and J is TRBJ1-1; tentative D call: TRBD1 (5 bases). Trimming pared 5 bases from V and 4 bases from J, leaving 11 bases between. Per the germline V gene, CDR1 is MNHEY and CDR2 is SMNVEV (reference sequence). CDR3 length: 13 residues. The CDR3, as DNA: TGTGCCAGCAGTCCTGGGGCAGCCACTGAAGCTTTCTTT. Translation: CASSPGAATEAFF.

The chain has TRBV7-9 and TRBJ2-4; a possible D gene is TRBD1 (5 bases). Looked up from germline, CDR1 is SEHNR and CDR2 is FQNEAQ (reference sequence). The length of the CDR3 is 13 residues. The V end was cut by 8 bases, the J end by 2 bases, with 10 bases between. CDR3 in DNA: TGTGCCAGCTTAGACAGTACCAAAAACATTCAGTACTTC. This codes for CASLDSTKNIQYF.